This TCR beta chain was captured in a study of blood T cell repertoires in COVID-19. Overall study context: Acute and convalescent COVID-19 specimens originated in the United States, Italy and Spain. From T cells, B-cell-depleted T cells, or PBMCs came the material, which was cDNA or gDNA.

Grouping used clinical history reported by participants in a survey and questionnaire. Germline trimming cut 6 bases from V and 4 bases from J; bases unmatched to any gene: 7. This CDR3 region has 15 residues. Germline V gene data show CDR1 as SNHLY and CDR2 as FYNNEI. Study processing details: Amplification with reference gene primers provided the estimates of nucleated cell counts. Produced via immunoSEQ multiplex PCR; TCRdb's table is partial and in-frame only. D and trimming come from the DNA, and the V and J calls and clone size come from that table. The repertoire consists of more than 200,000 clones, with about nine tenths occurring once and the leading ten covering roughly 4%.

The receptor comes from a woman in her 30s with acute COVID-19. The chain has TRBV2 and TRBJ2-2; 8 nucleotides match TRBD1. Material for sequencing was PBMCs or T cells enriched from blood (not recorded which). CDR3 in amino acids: CASRIRQGITGELFF. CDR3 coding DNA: TGTGCCAGCAGGATCAGACAGGGGATCACCGGGGAGCTGTTTTTT. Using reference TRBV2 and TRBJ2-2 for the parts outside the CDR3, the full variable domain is EPEVTQTPSHQVTQMGQEVILRCVPISNHLYFYWYRQILGQKVEFLVSFYNNEISEKSEIFDDQFSVERPDGSNFTLKIRSTKLEDSAMYFCASRIRQGITGELFFGEGSRLTVL.